This entry lists 30 T cell receptor beta chains sequenced from one sample in a study of CD8 T cells in Susac syndrome. RNA totalling about 0.45 to 1 ug underwent reverse transcription with random hexamers. From the immunoSEQ multiplex PCR reads, TCRdb called clonotypes with MiXCR, one entry per CDR3 protein. The sample records roughly 190,000 distinct CDR3 sequences, about 95% being singletons. Source material: CD4+ T cells from PBMCs. All receptors derive from a human donor in good health.

The rearrangement joins TRBV20-1 to TRBJ2-1, with unresolved D. Trimming shortened V by 3 bases and J by 6 bases, and 15 bases separated the two germline ends. Per the germline V gene, CDR1 is DFQATT and CDR2 is SNEGSKA (reference sequence). The CDR3 totals 14 residues. The CDR3 sequence is CSASGVFLPNEQFF. CDR3 coding DNA: TGCAGTGCTAGTGGGGTTTTCCTCCCCAATGAGCAGTTCTTC.

The chain is built from TRBV30 and TRBJ2-7; D is unresolved. Germline-derived CDR1 and CDR2 are GTSNPN and SVGIG (reference sequence). The ends were cut back, 1 base at V and 0 bases at J, with 4 bases in the middle. This CDR3 spans 12 amino acids. In DNA, the CDR3 is TGTGCCTGGAGTGCAGACTCCTACGAGCAGTACTTC. Encoded protein: CAWSADSYEQYF. The whole variable domain, remainder taken from reference TRBV30 and TRBJ2-7, is SQTIHQWPATLVQPVGSPLSLECTVEGTSNPNLYWYRQAAGRGLQLLFYSVGIGQISSEVPQNLSASRPQDRQFILSSKKLLLSDSGFYLCAWSADSYEQYFGPGTRLTVT.

The genes are TRBV6-5 and TRBJ2-3, with 12 nucleotides matching TRBD2. This CDR3 has 18 residues. V dropped 4 bases and J dropped 5; count of bases not matched to a gene: 13. From germline, CDR1 is MNHEY and CDR2 SVGAGI. The DNA for the CDR3 is TGTGCCAGCAGTTCCATTCGACTAGCGGGAGAGGGACGAGATACGCAGTATTTT. Its translation is CASSSIRLAGEGRDTQYF.

The J gene is TRBJ2-3, the V gene TRBV28; 9 bases line up with TRBD2. Germline CDR1 and CDR2: MDHEN and SYDVKM. V was pared by 5 bases and J by 4 bases, with 4 bases of the junction left unmatched. This CDR3 contains 14 residues. The CDR3 here is CASSGAGGADTQYF. The CDR3 DNA reads as TGTGCCAGCAGTGGGGCGGGAGGGGCAGATACGCAGTATTTT.

The chain joins TRBV12-3 or TRBV12-4 to TRBJ1-2, with D possibly matching TRBD1 (5 bases). Trimming shortened V by 4 bases and J by 4 bases, and 10 bases separated the two germline ends. This CDR3 region has 13 residues. The CDR3 spells CASSSSGVYGYTF. The CDR3 nucleotides are TGTGCCAGCAGTTCCTCGGGGGTCTATGGCTACACCTTC.

The chain uses TRBV20-1 and TRBJ2-5; D call uncertain. Trimming removed 4 bases at V and 0 bases at J, with 9 bases between. This CDR3 has 13 residues. Germline V gene data show CDR1 as DFQATT and CDR2 as SNEGSKA (reference sequence). CDR3 in amino acids: CSAIESYQETQYF. DNA of the CDR3: TGCAGTGCTATCGAGTCGTACCAAGAGACCCAGTACTTC.

The rearrangement joins TRBV18 to TRBJ2-4; TRBD1 matches at 11 bases. Germline-derived CDR1 and CDR2 are KGHSH and LQKENI. The V segment lost 3 bases and the J segment 8 bases; nucleotides outside the gene matches: 3. The CDR3 loop spans 14 amino acids. The CDR3 sequence: CASSPGQGADIQYF. In DNA, the CDR3 is TGTGCCAGCTCACCTGGACAGGGGGCGGACATTCAGTACTTC.

The chain has TRBV7-6 and TRBJ2-5, with 7 bases matching TRBD1. The ends lost 4 bases at V and 5 bases at J; junction bases unmatched: 16. CDR1 and CDR2 from the germline V gene are SGHVS and FNYEAQ. The CDR3 spans 17 residues. DNA of the CDR3: TGTGCCAGCAGCTCGGGCCAGAAGACAGGGCCTAGGGAGACCCAGTACTTC. It is translated as CASSSGQKTGPRETQYF.

The chain has TRBV7-2 and TRBJ1-2; D is perhaps TRBD1 (6 bases). The CDR3 sequence is 15 residues long. Trimming took 5 bases from V and 4 from J, leaving 17 bases between them. The germline V gene has CDR1 SGHTA and CDR2 FQGNSA. CDR3 bases: TGTGCCAGCAGCCGACCACAGGGTATAGGCTATGGCTACACCTTC. This codes for CASSRPQGIGYGYTF.

The chain has TRBV20-1 and TRBJ2-7, with a tentative D call TRBD2 (6 bases). There are 11 residues in the CDR3. V lost 5 bases and J lost 9, with 14 bases in between. Germline V lookup: CDR1 DFQATT, CDR2 SNEGSKA (reference sequence). DNA for the CDR3: TGCAGTGCTCCTTCGGGGACTCGGCAGTACTTC. Translated, it gives CSAPSGTRQYF.

This chain links TRBV6-2 or TRBV6-3 with TRBJ2-1, with unresolved D. Trimming shortened V by 6 bases and J by 9 bases, and 12 bases separated the two germline ends. The CDR3 is made up of 12 amino acids. CDR1 MNHEY and CDR2 SVGEGT come from the germline V gene. As DNA, the CDR3 is TGTGCCAGCAGCTTCTCCTTGGGTGAGCAGTTCTTC. Its protein product is CASSFSLGEQFF.

The chain has TRBV29-1 and TRBJ2-4, with a tentative D call TRBD1 (6 bases). Per germline, CDR1 SQVTM and CDR2 ANQGSEA. The V end lost 2 bases, the J end lost 1 base, and 6 bases lay between the germline ends. This CDR3 spans 13 amino acids. DNA of the CDR3: TGCAGCGTTGAACAGGGGGCCAAAAACATTCAGTACTTC. Its protein product is CSVEQGAKNIQYF.

The chain employs TRBV20-1 and TRBJ2-1, with D possibly matching TRBD2 (6 bases). Germline V gene lookup returns CDR1 DFQATT and CDR2 SNEGSKA (reference sequence). This CDR3 contains 15 residues. Trimming took 6 bases from V and 5 from J, leaving 20 bases between them. CDR3 sequence: CSAGRDSHRDNEQFF. Written as DNA, the CDR3 is TGCAGTGCCGGCCGGGACTCCCATAGGGACAATGAGCAGTTCTTC.

The rearrangement links TRBV2 to TRBJ2-7; TRBD1 matches at 7 bases. The CDR3 is 13 amino acids. Per germline, CDR1 SNHLY and CDR2 FYNNEI. V trimming: 6 bases; J trimming: 6 bases; junction bases outside the gene matches: 8. The CDR3 DNA follows: TGTGCCAGCAGGAACCACAGGGGTAGCGAGCAGTACTTC. Translation: CASRNHRGSEQYF.

The gene calls are TRBV30 and TRBJ2-5; D is uncertain. Deletions cut 4 bases from V and 2 bases from J, with 5 bases between. Germline loops: CDR1 GTSNPN, CDR2 SVGIG (reference sequence). The CDR3 sequence is 11 residues long. The CDR3 loop reads CAWKRQETQYF. The CDR3 nucleotides are TGTGCCTGGAAACGGCAAGAGACCCAGTACTTC.

V usage is TRBV18 and J usage is TRBJ2-2; TRBD1 matches at 8 bases. The CDR3 sequence is 15 residues long. Losses at the gene ends were 3 bases for V and 6 bases for J; bases not matched to a gene: 6. CDR1 and CDR2 from the germline V gene are KGHSH and LQKENI. This chain's CDR3 is CASSPRTGNSGELFF. As DNA, the CDR3 is TGTGCCAGCTCACCGAGGACAGGGAATTCCGGGGAGCTGTTTTTT.

J is TRBJ2-5 and V is TRBV29-1; TRBD1 matches at 7 bases. Germline V gives CDR1 SQVTM, CDR2 ANQGSEA. J gave up 2 bases and V 4 bases, and 4 bases lay outside the gene matches. This CDR3 spans 13 amino acids. The CDR3 loop is CSVANRGQETQYF. Written as DNA, the CDR3 is TGCAGCGTTGCAAACAGGGGACAAGAGACCCAGTACTTC.

The V and J genes are TRBV12-3 or TRBV12-4 and TRBJ2-5; D is unresolved. The CDR3 has 16 amino acids. Trimming cost V 5 bases and J 5 bases, with 21 bases left between them. CDR3 sequence reads: CASSTNFVSLVETQYF. CDR3 nucleotides: TGTGCCAGCAGTACAAATTTTGTGTCGCTCGTTGAGACCCAGTACTTC.

The rearrangement uses TRBV20-1 and TRBJ2-4, with D possibly being TRBD2 (5 bases). Germline CDR1 and CDR2: DFQATT and SNEGSKA (reference sequence). V dropped 1 base and J dropped 3 bases, with 19 bases sitting between them. The CDR3 extends over 17 amino acids. The DNA for the CDR3 is TGCAGTGCTAGAGCGGAGGCCCCTAGTGTGGTCAAAAACATTCAGTACTTC. Protein: CSARAEAPSVVKNIQYF.

This sequence joins TRBV2 and TRBJ2-5, with 9 bases lining up with TRBD2. CDR1 is SNHLY, CDR2 FYNNEI, per germline. This CDR3 is built from 15 residues. V was pared by 2 bases and J by 5 bases, with 6 bases of the junction left unmatched. CDR3 coding DNA: TGTGCCAGCAGTGAATTAGCGGGAGAGGTTGAGACCCAGTACTTC. Protein: CASSELAGEVETQYF.

The J gene is TRBJ1-5, the V gene TRBV3-1; no clear D. Germline loops: CDR1 LGHDT, CDR2 YNNKEL (reference sequence). Trimming removed 1 base at V and 0 bases at J, with 7 bases between. This CDR3 is built from 15 residues. Here the CDR3 reads CASSQGAGSNQPQHF. Here the CDR3 DNA reads TGTGCCAGCAGCCAAGGGGCGGGTAGCAATCAGCCCCAGCATTTT.

The rearrangement joins TRBV5-1 to TRBJ2-1; D is unresolved. Germline V gene lookup returns CDR1 SGHRS and CDR2 YFSETQ. This CDR3 region has 17 residues. V was cut by 0 bases and J by 1 base, with 14 bases left in between. The CDR3 DNA sequence: TGCGCCAGCAGCTTGGAGTTGGGCCTGATGTCCTACAATGAGCAGTTCTTC. Residues: CASSLELGLMSYNEQFF.

V usage is TRBV7-6 and J usage is TRBJ2-7, with 9 bases matching TRBD2. CDR1 and CDR2 from the germline V gene are SGHVS and FNYEAQ. The V gene end was trimmed by 5 bases and the J gene end by 2 bases; junction bases not matched to a gene: 13. This CDR3 is 17 amino acids long. The CDR3 sequence: CASSLFPRGRAPYEQYF. The CDR3 nucleotides read TGTGCCAGCAGCCTTTTTCCGCGCGGGAGGGCCCCCTACGAGCAGTACTTC.

CDR3 amino acids: CASSLLTGELFF. As DNA, the CDR3 is TGTGCCAGCAGTTTATTGACCGGGGAGCTGTTTTTT. This rearrangement joins TRBV12-3 or TRBV12-4 to TRBJ2-2; D uncertain. The CDR3 contains 12 residues. V lost 2 bases to trimming and J lost 5 bases, with 3 bases between them.

The chain joins TRBV18 to TRBJ2-7; weak D call: TRBD2 (6 bases). The germline V and J ends were trimmed by 3 bases and 6 bases, with 9 bases remaining between them. Germline V lookup: CDR1 KGHSH, CDR2 LQKENI. This CDR3 is 12 amino acids long. This CDR3 reads CASSPGGREQYF. Here the CDR3 DNA reads TGTGCCAGCTCACCCGGGGGTCGCGAGCAGTACTTC.

The gene calls are TRBV27 and TRBJ1-5; possible D gene TRBD1, 6 bases. V was pared by 11 bases and J by 3 bases, with 17 bases between. CDR1 MNHEY and CDR2 SMNVEV come from the germline V gene (reference sequence). The CDR3 spans 14 residues. This chain's CDR3 is CAVRGNPTNQPQHF. As DNA, the CDR3 is TGTGCCGTCAGGGGTAATCCCACCAATCAGCCCCAGCATTTT.

V gene TRBV20-1 combines with J gene TRBJ1-1; possible D gene TRBD1, 5 bases. This CDR3 spans 15 amino acids. Germline CDR1 DFQATT, CDR2 SNEGSKA (reference sequence). The V gene lost 2 bases and the J gene lost 2 bases, with 15 bases spanning the gap. The CDR3 here is CSARPRPGFNTEAFF. DNA of the CDR3: TGCAGTGCTAGACCCCGCCCAGGGTTCAACACTGAAGCTTTCTTT.

The chain couples TRBV13 to TRBJ2-1; possible D gene TRBD2, 6 bases. The CDR3 totals 15 residues. Trimming took off 4 bases at V and 8 bases at J, with 18 bases between the two ends. Germline CDR1 and CDR2: PRHDT and FYEKMQ (reference sequence). CDR3 loop: CASSSREMRHHEQFF. The CDR3 DNA reads TGTGCCAGCAGCTCACGGGAGATGAGACACCATGAGCAGTTCTTC.

The CDR3 bases are TGTGCCAGCAGCCCAAGCGGGAATTCTTATGAGCAGTTCTTC. Translated, it gives CASSPSGNSYEQFF. The J gene is TRBJ2-1, the V gene TRBV7-3; 7 bases fit TRBD2. The CDR3 is made up of 14 amino acids. V dropped 5 bases and J dropped 8; count of bases not matched to a gene: 9. The germline gives CDR1 SGHTA, CDR2 FQGTGA.

The chain couples TRBV29-1 to TRBJ2-5, with D perhaps TRBD1 or TRBD2 (6 bases each). The CDR3 loop spans 15 amino acids. V was clipped by 7 bases and J by 4 bases, with 22 bases between them. CDR1 SQVTM and CDR2 ANQGSEA come from the germline V gene. The CDR3 region is CSADPLIGGGETQYF. The CDR3 coding sequence is TGCAGCGCTGACCCGTTGATTGGAGGGGGAGAGACCCAGTACTTC.